The 25 T cell receptor beta chains below come from one sample, sequenced in a study of early T cells in non-severe SARS-CoV-2 infection. Using its own MiXCR run on the 5' RACE reads, TCRdb lists one record per CDR3 protein. The sample lists about 70,000 distinct CDR3 sequences; around 13% were seen once. The sequenced sample consisted of whole blood. All receptors come from an adult who was a healthcare worker with PCR-confirmed SARS-CoV-2 infection or an uninfected control (not recorded which).

In this sample, this clonotype turned up many times. The chain couples TRBV7-8 to TRBJ2-7; possible D gene TRBD2, 6 bases. The germline V gene encodes CDR1 SGHVS and CDR2 FQNEAQ. The CDR3 extends over 15 amino acids. V lost 5 bases and J lost 1, with 15 bases in between. Here the CDR3 reads CASSPLGEESYEQYF. CDR3 DNA: TGTGCCAGCAGCCCCCTCGGGGAGGAATCCTACGAGCAGTACTTC. The whole variable domain, filled in from reference TRBV7-8 and TRBJ2-7, reads GAGVSQSPRYKVAKRGQDVALRCDPISGHVSLFWYQQALGQGPEFLTYFQNEAQLDKSGLPSDRFFAERPEGSVSTLKIQRTQQEDSAVYLCASSPLGEESYEQYFGPGTRLTVT.

This clonotype was observed many times. The chain couples TRBV10-2 to TRBJ1-2, with D possibly matching TRBD1 (5 bases). V was shortened by 2 bases and J by 2 bases, with 12 bases between the two germline ends. The length of the CDR3 is 15 residues. Germline loops: CDR1 WSHSY, CDR2 SAAADI. CDR3 in amino acids: CASSEQRTSNYGYTF. The CDR3 coding sequence is TGCGCCAGCAGTGAGCAACGGACATCAAACTATGGCTACACCTTC.

This clonotype came up many times. The chain carries TRBV12-3 or TRBV12-4 and TRBJ1-2, with D hard to call. V lost 3 bases, J lost 0 bases, and 5 bases lay in between. The CDR3 runs to 13 residues. CDR3 sequence (DNA): TGTGCCAGCAGTTTCGAGGCTAACTATGGCTACACCTTC. As protein: CASSFEANYGYTF.

This clonotype was detected ten times or more. V gene TRBV6-1 combines with J gene TRBJ1-1; tentative D call: TRBD1 (6 bases). This CDR3 spans 12 amino acids. Germline V gene data show CDR1 as MNHNS and CDR2 as SASEGT. V lost 10 bases and J 6 bases, leaving 15 bases between the germline ends. CDR3 region: CAIYGGAPEAFF. For the CDR3, the DNA is TGTGCCATATATGGGGGGGCCCCTGAAGCTTTCTTT.

The V and J genes are TRBV4-3 and TRBJ2-1; D remains ambiguous. V lost 0 bases and J lost 9, with 12 bases in between. This CDR3 comprises 14 residues. The germline gives CDR1 LGHNA, CDR2 YSLEER. The CDR3 here is CASSQEISLPEQFF. CDR3 coding DNA: TGCGCCAGCAGCCAAGAAATCAGCTTACCTGAGCAGTTCTTC.

The table lists this clonotype with a few counts. V usage is TRBV5-1 and J usage is TRBJ2-1; D could derive from TRBD1 or TRBD2 (5 bases each). The length of the CDR3 is 15 residues. Trimming took off 4 bases at V and 8 bases at J, with 19 bases between the two ends. CDR1 is SGHRS and CDR2 is YFSETQ in the germline V gene. The CDR3 nucleotides read TGCGCCAGCAGCGTGGGACGACCCCCGCTGGATGAGCAGTTCTTC. Protein product: CASSVGRPPLDEQFF.

This clonotype has more than one count but fewer than ten. This sequence joins TRBV24-1 and TRBJ2-2, with D perhaps TRBD2 (5 bases). Germline V lookup: CDR1 KGHDR, CDR2 SFDVKD. Between the trimmed V and J ends, which lost 12 bases and 8 bases, there was a span of 18 bases. CDR3 size: 13 residues. The chain's CDR3 is CAPIREGWGELFF. Here the CDR3 DNA reads TGTGCCCCCATCCGCGAGGGTTGGGGGGAGCTGTTTTTT.

The V and J genes are TRBV29-1 and TRBJ2-5; TRBD1 is a possible D gene (6 bases). V was pared by 6 bases and J by 0 bases, with 14 bases between. The germline CDR1 and CDR2 sequences are SQVTM and ANQGSEA. There are 14 residues in the CDR3. The CDR3 here is CSVVGQSYQETQYF. CDR3 bases: TGCAGCGTCGTCGGACAGTCGTACCAAGAGACCCAGTACTTC.

A word on this clonotype: A much larger clone is a single base away; this may be a read error. The chain recombines TRBV7-9 with TRBJ1-1, with D possibly matching TRBD1 (5 bases). CDR1 is SEHNR and CDR2 is FQNEAQ in the germline V gene (reference sequence). The CDR3 runs 14 residues. CDR3 coding DNA: TGTACCAGCAGCTTAGACAGAATGAACACTGAAGCTTTCTTT. It is translated as CTSSLDRMNTEAFF.

This clonotype was picked up many times. The chain carries TRBV20-1 and TRBJ1-1; D gene uncertain. V was pared by 2 bases and J by 1 base, with 5 bases between. Per the germline V gene, CDR1 is DFQATT and CDR2 is SNEGSKA (reference sequence). This CDR3 region has 12 residues. The CDR3 protein is CSARIENTEAFF. In nucleotides, the CDR3 is TGCAGTGCTAGAATAGAGAACACTGAAGCTTTCTTT.

Regarding this clonotype: Sequence at one end of the junction differs from germline and may be a read error. The chain has TRBV6-2 or TRBV6-3 and TRBJ1-6; possible D gene TRBD1, 5 bases. Germline V gene sequence: CDR1 MNHEY, CDR2 SVGEGT. There are 12 residues in the CDR3. CDR3 coding DNA: TGTGTCAGCAGCCGACAGAATTCACCCCTCCACTTT. Translated, it gives CVSSRQNSPLHF.

This clonotype was counted ten times or more. V and J are TRBV5-4 and TRBJ2-5, with 9 bases lining up with TRBD1. Trimming cost V 2 bases and J 2 bases; bases outside gene matches: 7. The CDR3 consists of 16 residues. Germline lookup yields CDR1 SGHNT and CDR2 YYREEE (reference sequence). The CDR3 bases are TGTGCCAGCAGCTTCCAGACAGGGGGAAATCAAGAGACCCAGTACTTC. It encodes CASSFQTGGNQETQYF.

This clonotype was detected many times. The chain combines TRBV6-1 with TRBJ2-4; D might be TRBD2 (7 bases). V lost 6 bases to trimming and J lost 1 base, with 19 bases between them. Germline CDR1 is MNHNS and CDR2 is SASEGT. This CDR3 contains 17 residues. The DNA for the CDR3 is TGTGCCAGCAGAGCCTGGAGGGGGGGGATGGCCAAAAACATTCAGTACTTC. This gives the protein CASRAWRGGMAKNIQYF.

As DNA, the CDR3 is TGTGCCAGCAGCCCGGGGACCATTTCCTACGAGCAGTACTTC. Its translation: CASSPGTISYEQYF. The V and J genes are TRBV9 and TRBJ2-7; possibly TRBD1 or TRBD2 for D (5 bases each). V dropped 4 bases and J dropped 1 base, with 12 bases sitting between them. This CDR3 spans 14 amino acids. In germline, CDR1 is SGDLS, CDR2 YYNGEE.

The table lists this clonotype with many counts. This rearrangement joins TRBV11-2 to TRBJ2-7, with D possibly called TRBD1 or TRBD2 (6 bases each). This CDR3 spans 15 amino acids. Germline V gene lookup returns CDR1 SGHAT and CDR2 FQNNGV. The V end lost 4 bases, the J end lost 2 bases, and 15 bases lay between the germline ends. The CDR3 region is CASSSWRGKTYEQYF. CDR3 nucleotides: TGTGCCAGCAGCTCCTGGAGGGGGAAAACCTACGAGCAGTACTTC.

V and J are TRBV28 and TRBJ1-1; 7 nucleotides align to TRBD1. J was trimmed by 6 bases and V by 6 bases; bases with no gene match: 4. Germline CDR1 is MDHEN and CDR2 is SYDVKM. CDR3 length equals 12 residues. The CDR3 DNA reads TGTGCCAGCAGCCTCGACAGGGCTGAAGCTTTCTTT. Protein: CASSLDRAEAFF.

This clonotype was seen at least ten times. This sequence joins TRBV28 and TRBJ1-2; no reliable D call. Trimming took 2 bases from V and 2 from J, leaving 9 bases between them. The germline CDR1 and CDR2 sequences are MDHEN and SYDVKM. The CDR3 is 14 residues long. The CDR3 spells CASSLLQKNYGYTF. Here the CDR3 DNA reads TGTGCCAGCAGTTTACTACAGAAGAACTATGGCTACACCTTC.

This clonotype was detected only a few times. V and J are TRBV2 and TRBJ1-1; D perhaps matches TRBD1 (5 bases). Germline-derived CDR1 and CDR2 are SNHLY and FYNNEI. This CDR3 is built from 13 residues. V was cut by 0 bases and J by 4 bases, with 6 bases left in between. In DNA, the CDR3 is TGTGCCAGCAGTGAAGCGCAGGGCACTGAAGCTTTCTTT. The encoded protein is CASSEAQGTEAFF.

This clonotype was counted at least ten times. V is TRBV19 and J is TRBJ1-6; no definite D call. The CDR3 loop spans 16 amino acids. The germline gives CDR1 LNHDA, CDR2 SQIVND (reference sequence). With 1 base removed from V and 6 bases from J, the gap between germline ends came to 13 bases. CDR3 coding DNA: TGTGCCAGTAGTATAGGTTCCGGCGGACGTAATTCACCCCTCCACTTT. Its translation is CASSIGSGGRNSPLHF. Filled out from reference TRBV19 and TRBJ1-6, the complete variable domain reads DGGITQSPKYLFRKEGQNVTLSCEQNLNHDAMYWYRQDPGQGLRLIYYSQIVNDFQKGDIAEGYSVSREKKESFPLTVTSAQKNPTAFYLCASSIGSGGRNSPLHFGNGTRLTVT.

Ten or more counts support this clonotype. J is TRBJ2-5 and V is TRBV7-6, with no clear D. CDR1 is SGHVS and CDR2 is FNYEAQ in the germline V gene. This CDR3 is 12 amino acids long. Trimming stripped 5 bases from V and 7 bases from J, with 11 bases between. CDR3 loop: CASSPHPGTQYF. CDR3 coding DNA: TGTGCCAGCAGCCCGCACCCCGGGACCCAGTACTTC. Using reference TRBV7-6 and TRBJ2-5 for the parts outside the CDR3, the full variable domain is GAGVSQSPRYKVTKRGQDVALRCDPISGHVSLYWYRQALGQGPEFLTYFNYEAQQDKSGLPNDRFSAERPEGSISTLTIQRTEQRDSAMYRCASSPHPGTQYFGPGTRLLVL.

This clonotype was seen ten or more times. The chain combines TRBV7-6 with TRBJ2-5, with D perhaps being TRBD1 or TRBD2 (5 bases each). V shed 5 bases and J shed 2 bases, with 18 bases lying between them. CDR1 SGHVS and CDR2 FNYEAQ come from the germline V gene. The CDR3 consists of 16 residues. Here the CDR3 DNA reads TGTGCCAGCAGCCCAGGCCGAGGGGCGCTTCAAGAGACCCAGTACTTC. Protein sequence: CASSPGRGALQETQYF.

This clonotype was counted a few times. V and J are TRBV15 and TRBJ2-1; D remains unclear. V lost 4 bases to trimming and J lost 10 bases, with 8 bases between them. The CDR3 has 11 residues. CDR1 LNHNV and CDR2 YYDKDF come from the germline V gene (reference sequence). CDR3 DNA sequence: TGTGCCACCAGCATTACCACCGAGCAGTTCTTC. Its translation: CATSITTEQFF.

This clonotype has at least ten counts. The chain uses TRBV3-1 and TRBJ2-7, with D maybe TRBD2 (6 bases). The CDR3 spans 16 residues. Trimming left V 0 bases short and J 4 bases short, with 16 bases between. Germline values: CDR1 LGHDT, CDR2 YNNKEL (reference sequence). The CDR3 DNA reads TGTGCCAGCAGCCAAGACTTGGCGGGGTACCCTTACGAGCAGTACTTC. This gives the protein CASSQDLAGYPYEQYF.

The table lists this clonotype with many counts. This rearrangement joins TRBV12-5 to TRBJ2-7; a weak D match, TRBD2 (5 bases). Per the germline V gene, CDR1 is LGHNT and CDR2 is FRNRAP. CDR3 length: 15 residues. Trimming cost V 3 bases and J 2 bases, with 14 bases left between them. The CDR3 loop reads CASGFKVSGAYEQYF. CDR3 nucleotides: TGTGCTAGTGGTTTTAAGGTCAGCGGCGCCTACGAGCAGTACTTC. The variable domain in full, with the rest retrieved from reference TRBV12-5 and TRBJ2-7, is DARVTQTPRHKVTEMGQEVTMRCQPILGHNTVFWYRQTMMQGLELLAYFRNRAPLDDSGMPKDRFSAEMPDATLATLKIQPSEPRDSAVYFCASGFKVSGAYEQYFGPGTRLTVT.

This clonotype showed up many times. The chain joins TRBV11-2 to TRBJ2-1, with D perhaps TRBD1 or TRBD2 (5 bases each). The CDR3 is made up of 15 amino acids. V was trimmed by 1 base and J by 9 bases, leaving 16 bases between them. The germline CDR1 and CDR2 sequences are SGHAT and FQNNGV. This chain's CDR3 is CASSLGTGPAGEQFF. The CDR3 bases are TGTGCCAGCAGCTTAGGGACGGGACCTGCCGGTGAGCAGTTCTTC. Drawing the rest from reference TRBV11-2 and TRBJ2-1, the complete variable domain is EAGVAQSPRYKIIEKRQSVAFWCNPISGHATLYWYQQILGQGPKLLIQFQNNGVVDDSQLPKDRFSAERLKGVDSTLKIQPAKLEDSAVYLCASSLGTGPAGEQFFGPGTRLTVL.